One sample yielded the 13 T cell receptor beta chains listed below, sequenced in a study of T cells after yellow fever vaccination. Via MiXCR, TCRdb re-called the 5' RACE reads, giving one row per CDR3 protein. The repertoire holds about 550,000 distinct CDR3 sequences, 15% to 20% seen once, with roughly an eighth in the top ten. The sample in question was PBMCs, obtained 15 days after the yellow fever booster vaccination. The receptors originated from a man younger than 45 who received the YFV17D yellow fever vaccine.

The chain joins TRBV5-1 to TRBJ1-3; TRBD1 aligns across 8 bases. The germline CDR1 and CDR2 sequences are SGHRS and YFSETQ. The CDR3 is 15 residues long. With V trimmed by 4 bases and J by 4 bases, 7 bases remained unmatched. As DNA, the CDR3 is TGCGCCAGCAGCGCCTCGACAGGGGTCGGAAACACCATATATTTT. Translating gives CASSASTGVGNTIYF.

The DNA for the CDR3 is TGCAGTGCTAGGTCCCTAGCCCTAGGCACAGATACGCAGTATTTT. Amino acids: CSARSLALGTDTQYF. This chain joins TRBV20-1 and TRBJ2-3; possibly TRBD2 for D (5 bases). The CDR3 contains 15 residues. CDR1 and CDR2 from the germline V gene are DFQATT and SNEGSKA (reference sequence). The V end was cut by 3 bases, the J end by 1 base, with 14 bases between.

This clonotype was detected only a few times. V is TRBV4-3 and J is TRBJ2-7; 7 bases map to TRBD1. The CDR3 runs to 16 residues. The junction had 10 bases not matched to a gene; V was cut back by 3 bases and J by 2 bases. Germline values: CDR1 LGHNA, CDR2 YSLEER. The CDR3 is CASSQESLDRPYEQYF. DNA of the CDR3: TGCGCCAGCAGCCAGGAGTCTCTGGACAGGCCCTACGAGCAGTACTTC.

The chain recombines TRBV7-3 with TRBJ2-2; D perhaps matches TRBD2 (7 bases). The CDR3 has 16 amino acids. Trimming shortened V by 4 bases and J by 3 bases, and 15 bases separated the two germline ends. The germline gives CDR1 SGHTA, CDR2 FQGTGA. The DNA for the CDR3 is TGTGCCAGCAGCTCACAGGGTAGCGGGTACACCGGGGAGCTGTTTTTT. This sequence encodes CASSSQGSGYTGELFF.

The gene calls are TRBV2 and TRBJ2-2; D might be TRBD1 or TRBD2, each matching 5 bases. The V gene's germline CDR1 is SNHLY and CDR2 FYNNEI. Deletions cut 7 bases from V and 4 bases from J, with 13 bases between. CDR3 length: 14 amino acids. The CDR3 DNA reads TGTGCCAGCACCCCCGGGGCGGGCACCGGGGAGCTGTTTTTT. Its translation: CASTPGAGTGELFF.

This clonotype came up many times. This chain connects TRBV7-9 to TRBJ2-7, with a weak D call TRBD1 (5 bases). Germline CDR1 is SEHNR and CDR2 is FQNEAQ (reference sequence). V lost 6 bases and J lost 4, with 16 bases in between. This CDR3 region has 14 residues. This chain's CDR3 is CASRLRQYHYEQYF. The CDR3 DNA follows: TGTGCCAGCAGGTTAAGACAGTACCATTACGAGCAGTACTTC.

The J gene is TRBJ2-2, the V gene TRBV5-1, with no clear D. Trimming took 7 bases from V and 1 from J, leaving 5 bases between them. Germline values: CDR1 SGHRS, CDR2 YFSETQ. This CDR3 is 12 amino acids long. The CDR3 loop reads CASEENTGELFF. CDR3 in DNA: TGCGCCAGCGAAGAGAACACCGGGGAGCTGTTTTTT.

The chain has TRBV20-1 and TRBJ2-7, with TRBD1 identical over 7 bases. Trimming cost V 3 bases and J 4 bases; bases outside gene matches: 6. Per germline, CDR1 DFQATT and CDR2 SNEGSKA (reference sequence). The CDR3 is 13 residues long. The CDR3: CSASRGRVYEQYF. The CDR3 DNA sequence: TGCAGTGCTAGTAGGGGGCGCGTGTACGAGCAGTACTTC.

The sample holds a few counts of this clonotype. The chain recombines TRBV12-3 or TRBV12-4 with TRBJ2-1; no firm D call. The CDR3 is made up of 11 amino acids. Trimming took 8 bases from V and 6 from J, leaving 8 bases between them. CDR3 coding DNA: TGTGCCAGCGTTAAGGGCAATGAGCAGTTCTTC. This codes for CASVKGNEQFF.

The table lists this clonotype with a few counts. The chain employs TRBV6-1 and TRBJ1-2; 7 positions match TRBD1. CDR1 and CDR2 (germline): MNHNS, SASEGT. Germline trimming cut 6 bases from V and 7 bases from J; bases unmatched to any gene: 8. This CDR3 has 13 residues. CDR3: CASRIQGSSGYTF. The CDR3 DNA is TGTGCCAGCAGGATACAGGGGAGCTCTGGCTACACCTTC.

The chain employs TRBV20-1 and TRBJ2-5, with 7 bases matching TRBD2. V dropped 0 bases and J dropped 4; count of bases not matched to a gene: 11. The CDR3 consists of 16 residues. Germline-derived CDR1 and CDR2 are DFQATT and SNEGSKA (reference sequence). This CDR3 is CSARDIKRDGGETQYF. CDR3 nucleotides: TGCAGTGCTAGAGACATCAAGCGGGATGGGGGAGAGACCCAGTACTTC.

This clonotype occurred a few times. V gene TRBV5-1 combines with J gene TRBJ1-2; 9 nucleotides line up with TRBD1. The CDR3 extends over 14 amino acids. V lost 4 bases, J lost 3 bases, and 4 bases stayed unmatched. Germline CDR1 and CDR2: SGHRS and YFSETQ. The CDR3 loop reads CASSAGQGDYGYTF. CDR3 nucleotides: TGCGCCAGCAGCGCGGGACAGGGTGACTATGGCTACACCTTC.

This clonotype was counted only a few times. The rearrangement joins TRBV10-3 to TRBJ2-5; tentatively, D is TRBD1 or TRBD2 (5 bases each). V lost 6 bases and J lost 1, with 9 bases in between. Germline CDR1 and CDR2: ENHRY and SYGVKD. The CDR3 is 13 amino acids. CDR3 sequence reads: CAIRGERQETQYF. The CDR3 nucleotides are TGTGCCATCAGGGGGGAGCGCCAAGAGACCCAGTACTTC.